This TCR beta chain was profiled in a study of blood T cell repertoires in COVID-19 (dated by TCRdb to 2019 to 2021). Background on the whole study: Samples from collaborators originated in the United States, Italy and Spain and spanned both the acute and convalescent phases of COVID-19. The prospective study material was composed of cDNA or gDNA derived from T cells, B-cell-depleted T cells, or PBMCs. Deeply sampled blood TCRbeta repertoires from subjects exposed to, actively infected with, or recovered from COVID-19 were included in the dataset. The repertoires were released in a freely available public database meant as a resource for research on the immune response to SARS-CoV-2. Samples came from the ongoing ImmuneRACE study (first 160 participants) plus 1,254 subjects from 6 global collaborators. Nearly every sample came with metadata listing a de-identified subject ID, COVID-19 status, age in years and sex. Where HLA class I and class II types were available, the types were taken from metadata supplied by the sample provider, not from assay-based typing. Study-wide conclusions, independent of this receptor: How much clinical and demographic metadata was included differed by source and by participant, and the metadata was provided uncurated.

TCRbeta CDR3 regions were amplified from genomic DNA using the immunoSEQ Assay, a bias-controlled multiplex PCR. Per the authors' processing: Within the assay, amplification of reference gene primers was used to estimate how many nucleated cells each sample contained. To quantify the absolute abundance of each unique TCRbeta CDR3 rearrangement, sequence reads were collapsed and filtered. For each sample, productive Simpson clonality was calculated by taking the square root of Simpson's diversity index across productive rearrangements. Held by TCRdb, this immuneACCESS table contains in-frame sequences only and omits some clones. Under half of the omission traces to an unresolved V gene where checked; the cause of the rest is unknown. V and J calls and clone size are copied from that table; D and trimming were computed from the DNA. The sample yields 100,000 or so clones; about four fifths were counted once. The ten top clones hold roughly two fifths of the sample.

The CDR3 covers 13 residues, taking in both the cysteine and the phenylalanine. Kept here is only the CDR3 DNA, which spans 39 bases and is read in frame from base 1. V is cut by 3 bases and J by 3 bases, and the space between the germline ends is 8 bases. The collaborating institutions used their own protocols to collect whole blood in K2EDTA tubes. For TCRbeta analysis, collaborators shipped samples as frozen whole blood, isolated PBMCs, or DNA extracted from either of those sample types. On this clone itself: What antigen it recognizes has not been identified. Base quality data are lacking; no much larger clone is found one base away.

This TCR came from a man of 80 years or more with acute or convalescent COVID-19. The chain couples TRBV12-3 or TRBV12-4 to TRBJ1-2; too little of a D gene remains to name it. Sequenced input: peripheral blood. The CDR3 here reads CASSFGGYYGYTF. The DNA sequence reads TGTGCCAGCAGTTTCGGAGGGTACTATGGCTACACCTTC.